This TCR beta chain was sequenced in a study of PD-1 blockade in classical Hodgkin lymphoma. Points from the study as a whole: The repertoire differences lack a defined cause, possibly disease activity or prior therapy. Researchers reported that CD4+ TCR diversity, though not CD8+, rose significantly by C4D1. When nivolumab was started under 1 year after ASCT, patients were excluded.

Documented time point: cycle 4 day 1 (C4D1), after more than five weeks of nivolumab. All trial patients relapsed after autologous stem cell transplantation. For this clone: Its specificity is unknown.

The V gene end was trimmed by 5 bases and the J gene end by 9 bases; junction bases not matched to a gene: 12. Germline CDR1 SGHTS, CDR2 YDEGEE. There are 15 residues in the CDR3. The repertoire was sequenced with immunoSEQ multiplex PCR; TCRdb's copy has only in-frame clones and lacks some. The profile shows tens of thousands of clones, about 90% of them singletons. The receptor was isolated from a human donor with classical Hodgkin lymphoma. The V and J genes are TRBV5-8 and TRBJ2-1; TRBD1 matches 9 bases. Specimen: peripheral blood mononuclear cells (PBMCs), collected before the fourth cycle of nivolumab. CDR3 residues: CASRRPWDREAEQFF. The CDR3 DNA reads TGTGCCAGCAGACGTCCGTGGGACAGGGAAGCTGAGCAGTTCTTC.